This is a list of T cell receptor beta chains from one sample in a study of T cells in Graves' hyperthyroidism and ophthalmopathy. TCRdb recomputed calls from the multiplex PCR reads with MiXCR, one row per CDR3 protein. The sample has 690,000 or so distinct CDR3 sequences, roughly a sixth seen once. Specimen: blood. The receptors derive from a woman between 45 and 60 years old with Graves' hyperthyroidism that later progressed to Graves' ophthalmopathy. CDR3s include the opening cysteine and the closing phenylalanine or tryptophan. A D gene is named only where the DNA matches it firmly. The listing skips clone size in some rows; elsewhere it reads once, few, many or a size class.

D,size,J,V,DNA,CDR3
NA,NA,TRBJ1-1,TRBV19,TGTGCCACCCACTACGGGGGGCGAAGAACTTTCTTT,CATHYGGRRTFF
NA,NA,TRBJ1-2,TRBV30,TGTGCCTGGAGTGTAGAAACGGGCAGCCGTTTGGGTTGCACCTTC,CAWSVETGSRLGCTF
TRBD1,NA,TRBJ2-7,TRBV6-1,TGTGCCAGCAGTGCCTGGACAGGGATCGACGAGCAGTACTTC,CASSAWTGIDEQYF
NA,few,TRBJ1-2,TRBV13,TGTGCCAGCACCGCCACGACACCTAACTATGGCTACACCTTC,CASTATTPNYGYTF
NA,NA,TRBJ2-2,TRBV10-3,TGTGCCATCAAGGCATCGAACACCGGGGAGCTGTTTTTT,CAIKASNTGELFF
TRBD1,NA,TRBJ1-4,TRBV7-6,TGTGCCAGCAGAGCCGACAGGGGATCGGGTGAAAAACTGTTTTTT,CASRADRGSGEKLFF
TRBD1,NA,TRBJ2-1,TRBV7-3,TGTGCCAGCAGCCCCGGGACAGGGGTTTCCAATGAGCAGTTCTTC,CASSPGTGVSNEQFF
NA,few,TRBJ1-4,TRBV11-3,TGTGCCAGCAGTCGCAGCGTGGATGAAAAACTGTTTTTT,CASSRSVDEKLFF
TRBD1,many,TRBJ2-2,TRBV30,TGTGCCTGGAGTCAGGGGACAGGGGTTACCGGGGAGCTGTTTTTT,CAWSQGTGVTGELFF
TRBD1,NA,TRBJ1-2,TRBV6-2/TRBV6-3,TGTGCCAGCAGTATGACAGGGGGCGTGAGCTACACCTTC,CASSMTGGVSYTF
TRBD2,NA,TRBJ2-7,TRBV20-1,TGCAGTGCTAGTCCTCTAGCGGGGGGCCTTACATCCTACGAGCAGTACTTC,CSASPLAGGLTSYEQYF
TRBD1,few,TRBJ2-5,TRBV5-1,TGCGCCAGCAGCCCTGGACAGGCAACAGGAACCCAGTACTTC,CASSPGQATGTQYF
NA,few,TRBJ1-3,TRBV10-2,TGCGCCAGCAGTGAGTCTGAGCCTGTGAACTCTGGAAACACCATATATTTT,CASSESEPVNSGNTIYF
TRBD1,NA,TRBJ2-2,TRBV6-1,TGTGCCAGCAGTTCACCAGGGGGTAACACCGGGGAGCTGTTTTTT,CASSSPGGNTGELFF
TRBD1,NA,TRBJ1-5,TRBV24-1,TGTGCCACCAGTGATGCAGGACAGGCGAGCGGACAGCCCCAGCATTTT,CATSDAGQASGQPQHF
TRBD1,many,TRBJ1-5,TRBV18,TGTGCCAGCTCACCAGGACAGGCGTTGCAGCCCCAGCATTTT,CASSPGQALQPQHF
NA,NA,TRBJ2-5,TRBV12-3/TRBV12-4,TGTGCCAGCAGTTTTTTTCAGGCAGACCAAGAGACCCAGTACTTC,CASSFFQADQETQYF
NA,many,TRBJ2-5,TRBV7-8,TGTGCCAGCAGCTCCCAGGGTCTTGTACTTAGGGGGGAGACCCAGTACTTC,CASSSQGLVLRGETQYF
NA,NA,TRBJ2-5,TRBV7-2,TGTGCCAGCAGCTTAGTGTCCCGCCGGGAGACCCAGTACTTC,CASSLVSRRETQYF
NA,few,TRBJ1-1,TRBV9,TGTGCCAGCAGCGTAGCTGGGGGAACCTTGAACACTGAAGCTTTCTTT,CASSVAGGTLNTEAFF
TRBD1,NA,TRBJ1-6,TRBV12-3/TRBV12-4,TGTGCCAGCAGTTTTTGGGACAGTGTGGCGTCACCCCTCCACTTT,CASSFWDSVASPLHF
TRBD1,NA,TRBJ1-1,TRBV4-1,TGCGCCAGCAGCCAGGACAGGGAGGTAGGGTACACTGAAGCTTTCTTT,CASSQDREVGYTEAFF
TRBD2,NA,TRBJ2-1,TRBV12-3/TRBV12-4,TGTGCCAGCACCCAGGGGGTGGGACTAGCGGGGGGGCCCCCGTGGGATGAGCAGTTCTTC,CASTQGVGLAGGPPWDEQFF
NA,NA,TRBJ1-1,TRBV5-1,TGCGCCAGCAGCTTGAATAAAGGAGTTGAAGCTTTCTTT,CASSLNKGVEAFF
NA,many,TRBJ1-1,TRBV6-1,TGTGCCAGCAGGGACGACTCTTACACTGAAGCTTTCTTT,CASRDDSYTEAFF
TRBD1,many,TRBJ2-1,TRBV20-1,TGCAGTGCTAGAGGAGGGACAGGGGGGAATGAGCAGTTCTTC,CSARGGTGGNEQFF
TRBD1,NA,TRBJ1-1,TRBV7-3,TGTGCCAGCAGCTTTTTACAGGGGGGACCTTACACTGAAGCTTTCTTT,CASSFLQGGPYTEAFF
NA,few,TRBJ2-7,TRBV4-1,TGCGCCAGCAGCCAAGGCGGACAGACCTACGAGCAGTACTTC,CASSQGGQTYEQYF